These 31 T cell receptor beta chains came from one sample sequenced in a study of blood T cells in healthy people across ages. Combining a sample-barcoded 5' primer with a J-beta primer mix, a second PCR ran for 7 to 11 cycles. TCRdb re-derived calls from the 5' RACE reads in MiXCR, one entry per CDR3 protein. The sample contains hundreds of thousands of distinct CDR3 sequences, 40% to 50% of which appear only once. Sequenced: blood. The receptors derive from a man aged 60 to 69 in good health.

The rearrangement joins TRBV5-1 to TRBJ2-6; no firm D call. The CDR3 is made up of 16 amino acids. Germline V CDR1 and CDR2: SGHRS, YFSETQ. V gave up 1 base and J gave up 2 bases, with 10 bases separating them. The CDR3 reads CASSLTTLTGANVLTF. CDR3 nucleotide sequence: TGCGCCAGCAGCTTGACTACATTAACTGGGGCCAACGTCCTGACTTTC.

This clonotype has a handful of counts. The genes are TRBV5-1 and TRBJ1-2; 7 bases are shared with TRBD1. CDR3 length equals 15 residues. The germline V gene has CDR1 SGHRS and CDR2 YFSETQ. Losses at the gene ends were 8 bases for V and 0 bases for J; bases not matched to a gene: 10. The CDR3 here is CASTSGTETNYGYTF. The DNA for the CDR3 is TGCGCCAGTACCTCCGGGACAGAGACTAACTATGGCTACACCTTC.

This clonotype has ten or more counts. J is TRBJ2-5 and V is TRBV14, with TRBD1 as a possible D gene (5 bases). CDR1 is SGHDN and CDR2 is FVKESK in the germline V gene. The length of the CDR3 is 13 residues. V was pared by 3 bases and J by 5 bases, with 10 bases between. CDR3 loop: CASSHRQFETQYF. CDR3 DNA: TGTGCCAGCAGCCACCGACAGTTTGAGACCCAGTACTTC.

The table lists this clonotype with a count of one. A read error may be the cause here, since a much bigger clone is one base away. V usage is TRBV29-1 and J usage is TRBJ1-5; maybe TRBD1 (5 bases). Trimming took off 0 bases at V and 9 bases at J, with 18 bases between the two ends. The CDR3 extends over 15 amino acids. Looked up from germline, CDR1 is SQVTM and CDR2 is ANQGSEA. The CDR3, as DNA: TGCAGCGTTGAAGATCGGGGCGGTTATAGGTCGCCCCAGCATTTT. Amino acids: CSVEDRGGYRSPQHF. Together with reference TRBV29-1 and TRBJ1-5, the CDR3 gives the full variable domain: SAVISQKPSRDICQRGTSLTIQCQVDSQVTMMFWYRQQPGQSLTLIATANQGSEATYESGFVIDKFPISRPNLTFSTLTVSNMSPEDSSIYLCSVEDRGGYRSPQHFGDGTRLSIL.

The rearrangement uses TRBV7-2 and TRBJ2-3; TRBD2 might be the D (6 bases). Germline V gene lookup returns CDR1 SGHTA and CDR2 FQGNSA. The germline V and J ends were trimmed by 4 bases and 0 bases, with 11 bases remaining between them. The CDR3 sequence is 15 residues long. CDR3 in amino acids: CASSSKRASTDTQYF. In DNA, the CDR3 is TGTGCCAGCAGCTCAAAGCGGGCCAGCACAGATACGCAGTATTTT.

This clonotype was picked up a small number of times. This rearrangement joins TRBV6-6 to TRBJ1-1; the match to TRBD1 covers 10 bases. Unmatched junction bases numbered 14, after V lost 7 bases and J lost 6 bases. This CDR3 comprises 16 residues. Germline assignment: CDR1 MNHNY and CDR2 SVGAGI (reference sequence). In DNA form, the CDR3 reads TGTGCCAGCACCATGCCGGGACAGGGGATGAGCTCTGAAGCTTTCTTT. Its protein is CASTMPGQGMSSEAFF.

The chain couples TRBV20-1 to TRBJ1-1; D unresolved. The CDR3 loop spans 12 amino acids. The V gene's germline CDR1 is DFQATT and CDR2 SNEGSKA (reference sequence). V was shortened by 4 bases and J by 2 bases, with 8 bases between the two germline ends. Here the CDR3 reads CSATEGNTEAFF. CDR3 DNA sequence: TGCAGTGCTACAGAAGGTAACACTGAAGCTTTCTTT.

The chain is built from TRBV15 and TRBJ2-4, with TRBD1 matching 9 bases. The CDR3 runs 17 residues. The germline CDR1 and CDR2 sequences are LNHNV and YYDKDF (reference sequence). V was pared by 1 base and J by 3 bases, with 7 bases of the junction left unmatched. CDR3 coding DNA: TGTGCCACCAGCAGAGCGGACAGGGGATTAGGCAAAAACATTCAGTACTTC. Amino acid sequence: CATSRADRGLGKNIQYF.

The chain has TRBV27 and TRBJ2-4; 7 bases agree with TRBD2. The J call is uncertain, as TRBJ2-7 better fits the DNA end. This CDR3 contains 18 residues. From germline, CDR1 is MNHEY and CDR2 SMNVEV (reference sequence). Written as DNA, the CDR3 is TGTGCCAGCAGTTTTAGCGGGCACCCCGGGAGAGCTTGGGACGAGCAGTACTTC. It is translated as CASSFSGHPGRAWDEQYF.

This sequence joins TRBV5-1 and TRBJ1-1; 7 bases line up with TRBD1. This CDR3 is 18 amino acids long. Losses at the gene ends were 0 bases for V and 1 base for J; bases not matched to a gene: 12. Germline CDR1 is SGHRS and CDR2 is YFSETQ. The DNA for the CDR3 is TGCGCCAGCAGCTTGGTAGTAGAGGGGGCGAGGAGGAACACTGAAGCTTTCTTT. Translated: CASSLVVEGARRNTEAFF.

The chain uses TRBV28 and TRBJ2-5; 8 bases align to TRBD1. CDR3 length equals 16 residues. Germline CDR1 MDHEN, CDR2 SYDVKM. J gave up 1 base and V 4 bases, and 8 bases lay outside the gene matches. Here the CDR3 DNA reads TGTGCCAGCAGTTCCCGTGGACAGGGACTCCAAGAGACCCAGTACTTC. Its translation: CASSSRGQGLQETQYF.

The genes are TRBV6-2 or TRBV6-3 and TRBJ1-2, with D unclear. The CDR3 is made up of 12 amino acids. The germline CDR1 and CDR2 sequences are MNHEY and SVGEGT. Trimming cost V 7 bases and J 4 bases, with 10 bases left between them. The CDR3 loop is CASMESGYGYTF. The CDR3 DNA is TGTGCCAGCATGGAATCTGGCTATGGCTACACCTTC.

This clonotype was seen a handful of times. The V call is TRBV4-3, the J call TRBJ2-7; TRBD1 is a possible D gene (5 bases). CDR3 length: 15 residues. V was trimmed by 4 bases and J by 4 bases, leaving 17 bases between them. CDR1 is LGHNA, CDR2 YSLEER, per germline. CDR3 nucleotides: TGCGCCAGCAGCCGTTTTGAGACAGAAGCTTACGAGCAGTACTTC. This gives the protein CASSRFETEAYEQYF.

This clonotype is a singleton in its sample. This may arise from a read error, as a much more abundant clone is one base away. The CDR3 sequence: CSARDTRGGHEQFF. The CDR3 DNA is TGCAGTGCTAGAGATACGAGGGGTGGGCATGAGCAGTTCTTC. This chain uses TRBV20-1 with TRBJ2-1; D may match TRBD1 or TRBD2 (5 bases each). The germline CDR1 and CDR2 sequences are DFQATT and SNEGSKA (reference sequence). The CDR3 spans 14 residues. Trimming shortened V by 0 bases and J by 8 bases, and 14 bases separated the two germline ends.

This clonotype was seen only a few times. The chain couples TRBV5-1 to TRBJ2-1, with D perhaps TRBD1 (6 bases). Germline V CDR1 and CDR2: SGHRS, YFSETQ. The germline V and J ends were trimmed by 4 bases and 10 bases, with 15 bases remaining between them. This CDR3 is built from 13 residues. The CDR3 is CASSAQDSQEQFF. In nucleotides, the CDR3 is TGCGCCAGCAGCGCTCAGGACAGCCAGGAGCAGTTCTTC.

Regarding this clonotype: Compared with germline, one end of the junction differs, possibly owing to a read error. The CDR3 sequence is CASSPRVSGTNVLTF. In DNA form, the CDR3 reads TGTGCCAGCTCACCGCGGGTCTCTGGGACCAACGTCCTGACTTTC. The chain recombines TRBV18 with TRBJ2-6; maybe TRBD2 (5 bases). Germline loops: CDR1 KGHSH, CDR2 LQKENI. The CDR3 length is 15 residues.

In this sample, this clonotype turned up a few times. CDR3 nucleotide sequence: TGCAGCAAGACCAGAGGGGCCTACGAGCAGTACTTC. This encodes CSKTRGAYEQYF. The rearrangement links TRBV20-1 to TRBJ2-7, with D possibly being TRBD1 or TRBD2 (5 bases each). Germline-derived CDR1 and CDR2 are DFQATT and SNEGSKA (reference sequence). This CDR3 contains 12 residues.

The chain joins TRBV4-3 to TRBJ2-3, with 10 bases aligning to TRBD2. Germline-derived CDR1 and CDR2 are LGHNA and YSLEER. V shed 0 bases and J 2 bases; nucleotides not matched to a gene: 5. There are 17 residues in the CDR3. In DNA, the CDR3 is TGCGCCAGCAGCCAAGATAAAAGCGGGGGGGCCACAGATACGCAGTATTTT. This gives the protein CASSQDKSGGATDTQYF.

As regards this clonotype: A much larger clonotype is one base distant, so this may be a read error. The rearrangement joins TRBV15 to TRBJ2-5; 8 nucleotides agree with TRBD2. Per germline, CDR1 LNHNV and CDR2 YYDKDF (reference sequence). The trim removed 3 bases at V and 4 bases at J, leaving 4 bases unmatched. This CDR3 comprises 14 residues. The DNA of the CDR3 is TGTGCCACCAGCAGCGGGGGGGGTGGAGAGACCCAGTACTTC. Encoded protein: CATSSGGGGETQYF. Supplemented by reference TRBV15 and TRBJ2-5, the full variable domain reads DAMVIQNPRYQVTQFGKPVTLSCSQTLNHNVMYWYQQKSSQAPKLLFHYYDKDFNNEADTPDNFQSRRPNTSFCFLDIRSPGLGDTAMYLCATSSGGGGETQYFGPGTRLLVL.

DNA of the CDR3: TGTGCCAGCAGTTTCCTAACAGGGGGTATAAACATTCAGTACTTC. Its protein is CASSFLTGGINIQYF. The V and J genes are TRBV28 and TRBJ2-4; 8 bases fit TRBD1. This CDR3 comprises 15 residues. After removal of 3 bases from V and 6 bases from J, the junction contained 7 bases not matched to a gene. The germline gives CDR1 MDHEN, CDR2 SYDVKM.

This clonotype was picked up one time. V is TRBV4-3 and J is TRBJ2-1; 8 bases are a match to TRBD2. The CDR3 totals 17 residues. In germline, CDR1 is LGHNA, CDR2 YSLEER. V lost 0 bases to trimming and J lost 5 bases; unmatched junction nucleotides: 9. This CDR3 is CASSQEVRGAGDNEQFF. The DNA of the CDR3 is TGCGCCAGCAGCCAAGAGGTCCGGGGAGCGGGGGACAATGAGCAGTTCTTC.

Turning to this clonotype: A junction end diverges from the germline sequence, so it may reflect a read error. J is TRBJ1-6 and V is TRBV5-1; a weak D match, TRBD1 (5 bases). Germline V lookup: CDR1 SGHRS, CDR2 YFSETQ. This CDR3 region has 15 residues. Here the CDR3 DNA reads TGCGCCGGCAGCTTGGGTGGGACGGAAAATTCACCCCTCCACTTT. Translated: CAGSLGGTENSPLHF.

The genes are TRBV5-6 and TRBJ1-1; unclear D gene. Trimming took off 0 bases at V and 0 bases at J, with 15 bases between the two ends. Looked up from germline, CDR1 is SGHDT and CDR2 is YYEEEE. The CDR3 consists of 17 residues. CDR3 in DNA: TGTGCCAGCAGCTTGGTTACTGGACCGGGGATGAACACTGAAGCTTTCTTT. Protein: CASSLVTGPGMNTEAFF.

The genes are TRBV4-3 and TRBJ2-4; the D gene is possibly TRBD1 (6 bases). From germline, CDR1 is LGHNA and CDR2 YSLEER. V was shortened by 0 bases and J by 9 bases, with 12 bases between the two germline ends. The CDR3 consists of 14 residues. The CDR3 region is CASSQDRGGVIQYF. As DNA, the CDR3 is TGCGCCAGCAGCCAAGACAGGGGTGGTGTCATTCAGTACTTC.

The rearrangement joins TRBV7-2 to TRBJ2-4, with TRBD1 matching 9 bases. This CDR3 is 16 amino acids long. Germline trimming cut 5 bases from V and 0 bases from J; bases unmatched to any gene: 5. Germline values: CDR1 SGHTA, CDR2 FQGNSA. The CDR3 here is CASSPGTGIAKNIQYF. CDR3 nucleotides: TGTGCCAGCAGCCCCGGGACAGGGATAGCCAAAAACATTCAGTACTTC. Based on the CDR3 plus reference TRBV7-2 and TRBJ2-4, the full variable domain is GAGVSQSPSNKVTEKGKDVELRCDPISGHTALYWYRQSLGQGLEFLIYFQGNSAPDKSGLPSDRFSAERTGGSVSTLTIQRTQQEDSAVYLCASSPGTGIAKNIQYFGAGTRLSVL.

The DNA for the CDR3 is TGCGCCAGCCGCTCTACAGGGGGCAACACTGAAGCTTTCTTT. It encodes CASRSTGGNTEAFF. This chain connects TRBV5-1 to TRBJ1-1; 9 positions agree with TRBD1. V was pared by 7 bases and J by 2 bases, with 6 bases of the junction left unmatched. Germline-derived CDR1 and CDR2 are SGHRS and YFSETQ. The CDR3 spans 14 residues.

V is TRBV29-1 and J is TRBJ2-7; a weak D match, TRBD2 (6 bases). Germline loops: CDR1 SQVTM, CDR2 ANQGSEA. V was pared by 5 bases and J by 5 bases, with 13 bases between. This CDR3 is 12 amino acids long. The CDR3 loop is CSVLEGPNEQYF. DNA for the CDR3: TGCAGCGTTCTGGAGGGCCCCAACGAGCAGTACTTC.

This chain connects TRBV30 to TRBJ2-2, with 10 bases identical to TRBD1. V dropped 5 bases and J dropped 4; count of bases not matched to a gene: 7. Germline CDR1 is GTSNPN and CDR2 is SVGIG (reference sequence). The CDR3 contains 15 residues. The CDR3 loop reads CAWSPGQGSTGELFF. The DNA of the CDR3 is TGTGCCTGGTCCCCGGGACAGGGGAGCACCGGGGAGCTGTTTTTT.

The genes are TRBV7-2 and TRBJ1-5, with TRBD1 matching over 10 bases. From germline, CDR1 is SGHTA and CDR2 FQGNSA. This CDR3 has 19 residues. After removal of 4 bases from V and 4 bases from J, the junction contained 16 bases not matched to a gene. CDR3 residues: CASSSRHLDRGSKNQPQHF. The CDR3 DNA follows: TGTGCCAGCAGCTCCCGTCACCTGGACAGGGGGTCCAAAAATCAGCCCCAGCATTTT.

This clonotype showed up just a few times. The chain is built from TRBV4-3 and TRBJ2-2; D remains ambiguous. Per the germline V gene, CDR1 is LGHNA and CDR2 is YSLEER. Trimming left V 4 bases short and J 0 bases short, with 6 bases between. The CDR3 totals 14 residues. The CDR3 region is CASSRESNTGELFF. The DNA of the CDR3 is TGCGCCAGCAGCCGAGAATCGAACACCGGGGAGCTGTTTTTT.

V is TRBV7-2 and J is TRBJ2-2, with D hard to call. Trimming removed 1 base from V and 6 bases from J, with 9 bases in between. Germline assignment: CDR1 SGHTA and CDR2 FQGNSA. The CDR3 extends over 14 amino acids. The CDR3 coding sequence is TGTGCCAGCAGCTTAGGGCTAGTAGCCGGGGAGCTGTTTTTT. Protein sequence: CASSLGLVAGELFF.